Listed below are T cell receptor beta chains from one sample, sequenced in a study of blood T cell repertoires in COVID-19. The protocol was immunoSEQ multiplex PCR, while the TCRdb copy is restricted to in-frame clones and leaves out a portion. The repertoire holds some 74,000 clones, with 83% as singletons. Source material: peripheral blood. These receptors originate from a man older than 75 with acute or convalescent COVID-19. Both conserved end residues are part of each CDR3. Fields, in order: V gene, D gene, J gene, clone size, CDR3 protein, CDR3 DNA. The D gene is left open where the match is weak. Clone size appears in some rows only: once, few, many, or a class for an expanded clone.

v_call: TRBV28; d_call: NA; j_call: TRBJ2-5; clone_size: NA; cdr3_aa: CASSQPDGALETQYF; cdr3_nt: TGTGCCAGCAGCCAACCTGATGGGGCCCTAGAGACCCAGTACTTC
v_call: TRBV9; d_call: NA; j_call: TRBJ1-4; clone_size: NA; cdr3_aa: CASGNTGTNEKLFF; cdr3_nt: TGTGCCAGCGGAAATACAGGGACTAATGAAAAACTGTTTTTT
v_call: TRBV19; d_call: NA; j_call: TRBJ2-5; clone_size: NA; cdr3_aa: CASSIVVSGAETQYF; cdr3_nt: TGTGCCAGTAGTATCGTGGTTTCGGGAGCAGAGACCCAGTACTTC
v_call: TRBV4-1; d_call: NA; j_call: TRBJ2-1; clone_size: NA; cdr3_aa: CASSPTSDRDYSEQFF; cdr3_nt: TGCGCCAGCAGCCCCACCTCGGACAGGGACTACAGTGAGCAGTTCTTC
v_call: TRBV28; d_call: TRBD1; j_call: TRBJ1-1; clone_size: NA; cdr3_aa: CASRSTGQAEAFF; cdr3_nt: TGTGCCAGCAGGTCGACAGGGCAGGCTGAAGCTTTCTTT
v_call: TRBV28; d_call: NA; j_call: TRBJ1-1; clone_size: NA; cdr3_aa: CASSLRGGVMNTEAFF; cdr3_nt: TGTGCCAGCAGTTTACGGGGGGGTGTCATGAACACTGAAGCTTTCTTT
v_call: TRBV9; d_call: TRBD2; j_call: TRBJ2-3; clone_size: once; cdr3_aa: CASTSERGSTDTQYF; cdr3_nt: TGTGCCAGCACCTCTGAGCGGGGGTCTACAGATACGCAGTATTTT
v_call: TRBV19; d_call: NA; j_call: TRBJ1-5; clone_size: NA; cdr3_aa: CASSPRGYDNQPQHF; cdr3_nt: TGTGCCAGTAGTCCCAGGGGATACGACAATCAGCCCCAGCATTTT
v_call: TRBV25-1; d_call: TRBD2; j_call: TRBJ2-7; clone_size: once; cdr3_aa: CASRLSGKEQYF; cdr3_nt: TGTGCCAGCAGACTTAGCGGGAAGGAGCAGTACTTC
v_call: TRBV24-1; d_call: NA; j_call: TRBJ2-2; clone_size: medium-sized; cdr3_aa: CATSDFSGIDNTGELFF; cdr3_nt: TGTGCCACCAGTGATTTCTCGGGGATAGATAACACCGGGGAGCTGTTTTTT
v_call: TRBV9; d_call: TRBD1; j_call: TRBJ1-3; clone_size: NA; cdr3_aa: CASSVGGQGLDTIYF; cdr3_nt: TGTGCCAGCAGCGTGGGGGGACAGGGGTTGGACACCATATATTTT
v_call: TRBV6-5; d_call: TRBD2; j_call: TRBJ2-2; clone_size: once; cdr3_aa: CASHRGGNTGELFF; cdr3_nt: TGTGCCAGCCACCGGGGGGGGAACACCGGGGAGCTGTTTTTT
v_call: TRBV28; d_call: NA; j_call: TRBJ1-2; clone_size: NA; cdr3_aa: CASSFNRDYGYTF; cdr3_nt: TGTGCCAGCAGTTTTAACAGGGACTATGGCTACACCTTC
v_call: TRBV6-4; d_call: NA; j_call: TRBJ2-7; clone_size: once; cdr3_aa: CASSDSLGHYEQYF; cdr3_nt: TGTGCCAGCAGTGACTCGTTGGGACACTACGAGCAGTACTTC
v_call: TRBV6-5; d_call: TRBD1; j_call: TRBJ1-6; clone_size: NA; cdr3_aa: CATHTGDRGNSPLHF; cdr3_nt: TGTGCCACACACACAGGGGATCGAGGCAATTCACCCCTCCACTTT
v_call: TRBV12-2; d_call: NA; j_call: TRBJ2-7; clone_size: NA; cdr3_aa: CASRLGQGTYEQYF; cdr3_nt: TGTGCAAGTCGCTTAGGACAGGGGACCTACGAGCAGTACTTC
v_call: TRBV9; d_call: NA; j_call: TRBJ2-2; clone_size: NA; cdr3_aa: CASSVALSTGELFF; cdr3_nt: TGTGCCAGCAGCGTAGCTCTAAGCACCGGGGAGCTGTTTTTT
v_call: TRBV19; d_call: TRBD2; j_call: TRBJ2-2; clone_size: NA; cdr3_aa: CASSGVAGANTGELFF; cdr3_nt: TGTGCCAGTAGTGGAGTAGCGGGAGCGAACACCGGGGAGCTGTTTTTT
v_call: TRBV5-5; d_call: TRBD1; j_call: TRBJ2-7; clone_size: few; cdr3_aa: CASSLDWTGGVYEQYF; cdr3_nt: TGTGCCAGCAGCCTTGACTGGACAGGGGGAGTCTACGAGCAGTACTTC
v_call: TRBV27; d_call: NA; j_call: TRBJ2-1; clone_size: NA; cdr3_aa: CASSSLRGHEQFF; cdr3_nt: TGTGCCAGCAGTTCCCTCAGGGGACATGAGCAGTTCTTC
v_call: TRBV9; d_call: NA; j_call: TRBJ2-2; clone_size: NA; cdr3_aa: CASSTEGANTGELFF; cdr3_nt: TGTGCCAGCAGCACCGAGGGAGCTAACACCGGGGAGCTGTTTTTT
v_call: TRBV5-4; d_call: NA; j_call: TRBJ1-4; clone_size: NA; cdr3_aa: CASSFGGGNEKLFF; cdr3_nt: TGTGCCAGCAGCTTTGGGGGGGGTAATGAAAAACTGTTTTTT
v_call: TRBV3-1/TRBV3-2; d_call: NA; j_call: TRBJ1-1; clone_size: NA; cdr3_aa: CASSQAASTEAFF; cdr3_nt: TGTGCCAGCAGCCAAGCCGCGAGTACTGAAGCTTTCTTT